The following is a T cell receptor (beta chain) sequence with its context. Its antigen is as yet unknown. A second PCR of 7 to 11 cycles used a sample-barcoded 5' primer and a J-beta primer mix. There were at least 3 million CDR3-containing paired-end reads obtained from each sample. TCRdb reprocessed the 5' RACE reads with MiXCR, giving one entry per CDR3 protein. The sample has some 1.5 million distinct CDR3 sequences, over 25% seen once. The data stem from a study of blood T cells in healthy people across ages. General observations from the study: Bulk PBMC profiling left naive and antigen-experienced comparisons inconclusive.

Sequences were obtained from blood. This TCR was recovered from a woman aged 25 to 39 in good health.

CDR3 residues: CASSLFGGNYGYTF. CDR3 bases: TGTGCCAGCAGTTTATTCGGCGGAAACTATGGCTACACCTTC. The chain links TRBV27 to TRBJ1-2; D gene ambiguous. Germline-derived CDR1 and CDR2 are MNHEY and SMNVEV (reference sequence). The CDR3 extends over 14 amino acids. Deletions cut 1 base from V and 2 bases from J, with 8 bases between.